The 2 T cell receptor beta chains below all came from one sample that was sequenced in a study of cytomegalovirus exposure and HLA in healthy donors. The PCR had 60 Vbeta and 13 Jbeta primers. The data were produced by immunoSEQ multiplex PCR, yet TCRdb's version contains in-frame clones alone and is incomplete. The sample holds some 150,000 clones, about three quarters seen once. Material: PBMCs. The receptor set was obtained from a female donor in good health and CMV-seropositive.

V and J are TRBV19 and TRBJ2-2, with 8 positions matching TRBD1. V dropped 5 bases and J dropped 5; count of bases not matched to a gene: 7. Germline-derived CDR1 and CDR2 are LNHDA and SQIVND (reference sequence). The CDR3 covers 15 residues. The DNA for the CDR3 is TGTGCCAGTAGTCCGCGGACAGGGAAGACCGGGGAGCTGTTTTTT. It encodes CASSPRTGKTGELFF.

The gene calls are TRBV6-1 and TRBJ1-5; 9 bases map to TRBD1. CDR1 MNHNS and CDR2 SASEGT come from the germline V gene. The V and J ends lost 2 bases and 6 bases, in that order; junction bases with no gene match: 5. The CDR3 is made up of 15 amino acids. As DNA, the CDR3 is TGTGCCAGCAGTGAACGGGCGACAGGGGGTCAGCCCCAGCATTTT. Translated, it gives CASSERATGGQPQHF.